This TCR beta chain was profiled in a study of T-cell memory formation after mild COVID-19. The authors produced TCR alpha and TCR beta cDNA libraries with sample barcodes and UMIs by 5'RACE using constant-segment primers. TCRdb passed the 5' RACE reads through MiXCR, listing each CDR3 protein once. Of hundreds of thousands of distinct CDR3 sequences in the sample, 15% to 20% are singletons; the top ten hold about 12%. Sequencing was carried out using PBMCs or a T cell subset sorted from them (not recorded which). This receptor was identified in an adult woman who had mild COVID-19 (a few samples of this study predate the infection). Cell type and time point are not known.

CDR3 protein: CASSVTSVGGETQYF. In DNA, the CDR3 is TGCGCCAGCAGCGTAACTAGCGTCGGAGGGGAGACCCAGTACTTC. The chain joins TRBV5-1 to TRBJ2-5, with 7 positions matching TRBD2. Germline CDR1 reads SGHRS; CDR2 reads YFSETQ. J gave up 5 bases and V 4 bases, and 11 bases lay outside the gene matches. The CDR3 contains 15 residues.